What follows are 5 T cell receptor beta chains derived from one specimen sequenced in a study of T cell responses to AZD1222 COVID-19 vaccine. TCRdb's table, derived via immunoSEQ multiplex PCR, lists solely in-frame clones and lacks some. The sample consists of 140,000 to 150,000 clones, 88% of them appearing once. Specimen: peripheral blood, collected on day 0 of AZD1222 vaccination. The source of these receptors is an adult in good health.

The chain couples TRBV9 to TRBJ2-1; TRBD1 aligns across 9 bases. Germline assignment: CDR1 SGDLS and CDR2 YYNGEE. Unmatched junction bases numbered 4, after V lost 4 bases and J lost 2 bases. This CDR3 has 15 amino acids. In nucleotides, the CDR3 is TGTGCCAGCAGCTACAGGGGGCAAACCTACAATGAGCAGTTCTTC. It yields the protein CASSYRGQTYNEQFF. The variable domain in full, with the rest retrieved from reference TRBV9 and TRBJ2-1, is DSGVTQTPKHLITATGQRVTLRCSPRSGDLSVYWYQQSLDQGLQFLIQYYNGEERAKGNILERFSAQQFPDLHSELNLSSLELGDSALYFCASSYRGQTYNEQFFGPGTRLTVL.

V is TRBV30 and J is TRBJ1-1, with no clear D. With 3 bases removed from V and 3 bases from J, the gap between germline ends came to 14 bases. CDR3 length equals 14 residues. Per germline, CDR1 GTSNPN and CDR2 SVGIG (reference sequence). The DNA for the CDR3 is TGTGCCTGGAGAGCAATAGTGGGGTACACTGAAGCTTTCTTT. Translated, it gives CAWRAIVGYTEAFF.

This chain connects TRBV3-1 (or the pseudogene TRBV3-2) to TRBJ1-1; D is perhaps TRBD1 (5 bases). Germline CDR1 is LGHDT and CDR2 is YNNKEL (reference sequence). CDR3 length: 14 amino acids. V dropped 3 bases and J dropped 1 base, with 9 bases sitting between them. The CDR3 nucleotides read TGTGCCAGCAGCCAGGGACTGACGAACACTGAAGCTTTCTTT. This sequence encodes CASSQGLTNTEAFF.

The rearrangement links TRBV5-4 to TRBJ1-1, with D uncertain. The CDR3 covers 13 residues. CDR1 and CDR2 from the germline V gene are SGHNT and YYREEE (reference sequence). V was trimmed by 0 bases and J by 2 bases, leaving 5 bases between them. The CDR3 loop is CASSLEFNTEAFF. Written as DNA, the CDR3 is TGTGCCAGCAGCTTGGAGTTTAACACTGAAGCTTTCTTT.

V and J are TRBV7-2 and TRBJ2-3; possibly TRBD1 for D (6 bases). The CDR3 is 15 residues long. Germline loops: CDR1 SGHTA, CDR2 FQGNSA. V dropped 3 bases and J dropped 0 bases, with 10 bases sitting between them. CDR3 sequence: CASSLQGYSTDTQYF. The CDR3 DNA is TGTGCCAGCAGCTTGCAGGGGTATAGCACAGATACGCAGTATTTT.